This T cell receptor beta chain was recovered during a study of T cell repertoires and HLA-DP antigens. Looking at the study overall: In vitro CD4+ alloreactivity was against HeLa-presented HLA-DP. Sorted CD137+CD4+ samples averaged about 0.2 ug DNA; pre-culture CD4+ samples, approximately 1,200 ng.

General study results and limits: Sorted CD137+ cells had clonality roughly 0.39 against both alloantigens, versus 0.035 to 0.045 pre-culture.

In its sample, this clone was seen once. The antigen remains unidentified. Trimming left V 4 bases short and J 0 bases short, with 5 bases between. The CDR3 extends over 12 amino acids. Germline CDR1 reads SGHRS; CDR2 reads YFSETQ. The primer mix covered 54 TRBV segments and 13 TRBJ segments. Sequenced by immunoSEQ multiplex PCR; TCRdb stores in-frame clones only, minus some. The sample lists almost 90,000 clones; around nine tenths were seen once. The clonotype was recovered from a man aged 45-60 years in good health and CMV-seronegative. The V call is TRBV5-1, the J call TRBJ2-7; D remains ambiguous. Sequences were obtained from CD4+ T cells from PBMCs. The chain's CDR3 is CASSASSYEQYF. The DNA of the CDR3 is TGCGCCAGCAGCGCGAGCTCCTACGAGCAGTACTTC.